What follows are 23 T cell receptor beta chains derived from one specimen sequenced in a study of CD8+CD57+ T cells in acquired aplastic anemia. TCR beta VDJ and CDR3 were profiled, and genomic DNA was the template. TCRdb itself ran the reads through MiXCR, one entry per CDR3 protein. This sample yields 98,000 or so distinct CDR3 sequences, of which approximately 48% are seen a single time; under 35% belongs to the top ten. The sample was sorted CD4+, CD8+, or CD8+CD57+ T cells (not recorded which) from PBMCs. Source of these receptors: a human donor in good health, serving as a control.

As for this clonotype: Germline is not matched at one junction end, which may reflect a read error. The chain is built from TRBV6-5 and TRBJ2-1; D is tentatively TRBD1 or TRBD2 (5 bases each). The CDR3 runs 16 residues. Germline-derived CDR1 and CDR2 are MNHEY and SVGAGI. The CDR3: CASSYPLSGTYNEQLF. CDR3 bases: TGTGCCAGCAGTTACCCTCTCTCGGGGACCTACAATGAGCAGCTCTTC.

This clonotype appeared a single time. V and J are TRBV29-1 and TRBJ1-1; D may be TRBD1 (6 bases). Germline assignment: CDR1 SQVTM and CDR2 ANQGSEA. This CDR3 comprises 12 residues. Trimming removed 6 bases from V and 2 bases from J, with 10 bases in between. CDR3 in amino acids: CSVNRANTEAFF. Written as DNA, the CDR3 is TGCAGCGTGAACAGGGCTAACACTGAAGCTTTCTTT.

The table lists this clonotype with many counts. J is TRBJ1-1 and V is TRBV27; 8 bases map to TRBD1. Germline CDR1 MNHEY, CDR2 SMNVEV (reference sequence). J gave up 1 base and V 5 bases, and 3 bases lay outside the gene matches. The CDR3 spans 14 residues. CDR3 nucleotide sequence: TGTGCCAGCAGTCCCGGGACAGGGAACACTGAAGCTTTCTTT. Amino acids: CASSPGTGNTEAFF.

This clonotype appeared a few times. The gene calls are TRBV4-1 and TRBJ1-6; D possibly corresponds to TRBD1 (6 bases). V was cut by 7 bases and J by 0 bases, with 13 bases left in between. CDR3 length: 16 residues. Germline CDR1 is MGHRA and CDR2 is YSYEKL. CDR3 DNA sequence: TGCGCCAGCACCCGAGACAGGAGCTCCTATAATTCACCCCTCCACTTT. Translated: CASTRDRSSYNSPLHF.

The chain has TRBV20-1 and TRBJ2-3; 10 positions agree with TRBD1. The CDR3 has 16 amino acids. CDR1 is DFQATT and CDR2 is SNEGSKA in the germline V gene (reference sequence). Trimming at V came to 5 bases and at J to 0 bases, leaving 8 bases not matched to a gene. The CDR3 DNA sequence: TGCAGTGCTGAGCCTCCGGGACAGGGGAGCACAGATACGCAGTATTTT. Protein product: CSAEPPGQGSTDTQYF.

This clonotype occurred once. This CDR3 reads CASSGSLGQGEETQYF. The CDR3 nucleotides are TGCGCCAGCAGTGGATCTTTGGGACAGGGCGAAGAGACCCAGTACTTC. The chain combines TRBV10-1 with TRBJ2-5; 9 bases line up with TRBD1. Germline lookup yields CDR1 WNHNN and CDR2 SYGVQD (reference sequence). The CDR3 covers 16 residues. Trimming cost V 4 bases and J 3 bases; bases outside gene matches: 9.

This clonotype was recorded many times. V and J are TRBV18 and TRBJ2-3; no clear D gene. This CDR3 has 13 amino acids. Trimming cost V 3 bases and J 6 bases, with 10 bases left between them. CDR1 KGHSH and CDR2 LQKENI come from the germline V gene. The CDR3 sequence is CASSPEPWDTQYF. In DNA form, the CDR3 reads TGTGCCAGCTCACCGGAACCATGGGATACGCAGTATTTT.

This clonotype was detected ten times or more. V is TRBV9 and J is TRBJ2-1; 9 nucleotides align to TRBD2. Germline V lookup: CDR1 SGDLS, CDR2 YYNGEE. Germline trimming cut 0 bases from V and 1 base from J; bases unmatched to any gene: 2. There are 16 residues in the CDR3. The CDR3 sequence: CASSVGGGASYNEQFF. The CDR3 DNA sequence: TGTGCCAGCAGCGTAGGCGGGGGGGCGTCCTACAATGAGCAGTTCTTC. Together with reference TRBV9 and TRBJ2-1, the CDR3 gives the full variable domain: DSGVTQTPKHLITATGQRVTLRCSPRSGDLSVYWYQQSLDQGLQFLIQYYNGEERAKGNILERFSAQQFPDLHSELNLSSLELGDSALYFCASSVGGGASYNEQFFGPGTRLTVL.

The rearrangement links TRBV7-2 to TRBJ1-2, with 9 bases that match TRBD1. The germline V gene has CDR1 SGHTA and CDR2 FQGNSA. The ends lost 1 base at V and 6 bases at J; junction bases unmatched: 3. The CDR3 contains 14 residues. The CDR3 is CASSLGTGDNGYTF. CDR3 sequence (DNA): TGTGCCAGCAGCTTAGGGACAGGGGACAATGGCTACACCTTC.

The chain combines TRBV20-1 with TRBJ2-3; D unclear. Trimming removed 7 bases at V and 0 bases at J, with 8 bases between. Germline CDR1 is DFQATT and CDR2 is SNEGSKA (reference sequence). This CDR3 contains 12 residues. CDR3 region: CSVVYSTDTQYF. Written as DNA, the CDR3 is TGCAGTGTAGTGTATAGCACAGATACGCAGTATTTT.

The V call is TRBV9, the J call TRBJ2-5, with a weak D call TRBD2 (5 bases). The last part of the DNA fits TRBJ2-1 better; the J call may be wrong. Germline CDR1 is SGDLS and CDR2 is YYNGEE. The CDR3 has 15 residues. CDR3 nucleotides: TGTGCCAGCAGTTTAAGCGGTAGCCTCCAAGAGACCCAGTTCTTC. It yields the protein CASSLSGSLQETQFF.

The CDR3 protein is CATSELQGWGNTEAFF. CDR3 DNA sequence: TGTGCCACCAGTGAACTCCAGGGGTGGGGGAACACTGAAGCTTTCTTT. The J gene is TRBJ1-1, the V gene TRBV24-1; D might be TRBD1 (6 bases). This CDR3 has 16 amino acids. Trimming left V 4 bases short and J 1 base short, with 15 bases between. Germline-derived CDR1 and CDR2 are KGHDR and SFDVKD.

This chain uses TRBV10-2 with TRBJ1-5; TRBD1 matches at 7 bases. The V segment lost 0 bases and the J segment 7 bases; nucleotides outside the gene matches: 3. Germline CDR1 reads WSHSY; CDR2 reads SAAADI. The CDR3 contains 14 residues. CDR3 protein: CASSESTGVQPQHF. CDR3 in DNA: TGCGCCAGCAGTGAGTCCACAGGGGTACAGCCCCAGCATTTT.

CDR3 loop: CAISETSGGGTDTQYF. CDR3 bases: TGTGCCATCAGCGAAACTAGCGGGGGGGGGACAGATACGCAGTATTTT. The chain combines TRBV10-3 with TRBJ2-3, with 13 bases lining up with TRBD2. V shed 6 bases and J 3 bases; nucleotides not matched to a gene: 6. CDR1 ENHRY and CDR2 SYGVKD come from the germline V gene. CDR3 length: 16 residues.

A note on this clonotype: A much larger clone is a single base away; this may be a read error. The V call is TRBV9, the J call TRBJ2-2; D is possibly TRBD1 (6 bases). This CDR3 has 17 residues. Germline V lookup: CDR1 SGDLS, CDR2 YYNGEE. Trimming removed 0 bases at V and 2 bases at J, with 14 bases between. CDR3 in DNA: TGTGCCAGCAGCGTAGCAGGTCTAGGGGGTAACACCGGGGAGCTGTTTTTT. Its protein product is CASSVAGLGGNTGELFF.

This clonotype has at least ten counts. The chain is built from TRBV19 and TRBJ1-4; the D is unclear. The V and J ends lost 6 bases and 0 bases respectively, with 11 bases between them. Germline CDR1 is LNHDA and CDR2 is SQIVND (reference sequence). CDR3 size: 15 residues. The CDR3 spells CASRAGQATNEKLFF. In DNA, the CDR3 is TGTGCCAGTAGGGCCGGGCAAGCAACTAATGAAAAACTGTTTTTT. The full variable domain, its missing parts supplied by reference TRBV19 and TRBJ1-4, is DGGITQSPKYLFRKEGQNVTLSCEQNLNHDAMYWYRQDPGQGLRLIYYSQIVNDFQKGDIAEGYSVSREKKESFPLTVTSAQKNPTAFYLCASRAGQATNEKLFFGSGTQLSVL.

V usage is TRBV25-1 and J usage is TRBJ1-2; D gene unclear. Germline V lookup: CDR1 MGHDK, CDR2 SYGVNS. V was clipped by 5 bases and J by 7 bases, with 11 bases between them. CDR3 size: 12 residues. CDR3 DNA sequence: TGTGCCAGCAGTAGAGGGTTGGGTGGCTACACCTTC. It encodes CASSRGLGGYTF.

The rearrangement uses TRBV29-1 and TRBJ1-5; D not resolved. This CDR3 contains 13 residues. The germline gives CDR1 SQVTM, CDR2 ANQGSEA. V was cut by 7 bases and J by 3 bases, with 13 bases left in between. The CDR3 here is CSAIPDNNQPQHF. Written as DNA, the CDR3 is TGCAGCGCTATTCCCGACAACAATCAGCCCCAGCATTTT.

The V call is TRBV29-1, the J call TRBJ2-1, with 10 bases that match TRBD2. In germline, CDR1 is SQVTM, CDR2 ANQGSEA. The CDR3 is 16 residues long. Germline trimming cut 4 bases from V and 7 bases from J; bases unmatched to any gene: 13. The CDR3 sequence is CSVAKALAGGLNEQFF. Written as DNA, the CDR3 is TGCAGCGTTGCTAAGGCGTTAGCGGGGGGTTTAAATGAGCAGTTCTTC.

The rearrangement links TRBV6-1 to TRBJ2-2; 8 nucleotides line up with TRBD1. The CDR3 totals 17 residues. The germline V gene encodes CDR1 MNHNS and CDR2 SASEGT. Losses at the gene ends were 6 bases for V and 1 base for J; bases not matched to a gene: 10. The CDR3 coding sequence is TGTGCCAGCAGCCTACAAACCGGGACAGGGAACACCGGGGAGCTGTTTTTT. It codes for CASSLQTGTGNTGELFF.

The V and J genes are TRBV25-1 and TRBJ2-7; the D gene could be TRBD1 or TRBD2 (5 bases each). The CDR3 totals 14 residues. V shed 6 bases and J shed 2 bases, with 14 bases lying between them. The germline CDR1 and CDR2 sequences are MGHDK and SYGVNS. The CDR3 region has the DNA TGTGCCAGCAGCTTGGGGACGGAGACCTACGAGCAGTACTTC. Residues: CASSLGTETYEQYF.

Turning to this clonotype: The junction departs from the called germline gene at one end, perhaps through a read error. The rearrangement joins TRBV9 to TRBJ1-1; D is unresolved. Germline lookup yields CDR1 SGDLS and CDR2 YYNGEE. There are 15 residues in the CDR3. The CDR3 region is CASSVRADLHTGAFF. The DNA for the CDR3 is TGTGCCAGCAGCGTAAGGGCCGATCTACACACTGGAGCTTTCTTT.

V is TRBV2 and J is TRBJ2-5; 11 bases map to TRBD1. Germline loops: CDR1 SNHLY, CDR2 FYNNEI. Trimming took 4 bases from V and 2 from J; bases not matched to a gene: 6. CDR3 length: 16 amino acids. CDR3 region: CASSVERDRGQETQYF. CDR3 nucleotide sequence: TGTGCCAGCAGTGTAGAGAGGGACAGGGGGCAAGAGACCCAGTACTTC.